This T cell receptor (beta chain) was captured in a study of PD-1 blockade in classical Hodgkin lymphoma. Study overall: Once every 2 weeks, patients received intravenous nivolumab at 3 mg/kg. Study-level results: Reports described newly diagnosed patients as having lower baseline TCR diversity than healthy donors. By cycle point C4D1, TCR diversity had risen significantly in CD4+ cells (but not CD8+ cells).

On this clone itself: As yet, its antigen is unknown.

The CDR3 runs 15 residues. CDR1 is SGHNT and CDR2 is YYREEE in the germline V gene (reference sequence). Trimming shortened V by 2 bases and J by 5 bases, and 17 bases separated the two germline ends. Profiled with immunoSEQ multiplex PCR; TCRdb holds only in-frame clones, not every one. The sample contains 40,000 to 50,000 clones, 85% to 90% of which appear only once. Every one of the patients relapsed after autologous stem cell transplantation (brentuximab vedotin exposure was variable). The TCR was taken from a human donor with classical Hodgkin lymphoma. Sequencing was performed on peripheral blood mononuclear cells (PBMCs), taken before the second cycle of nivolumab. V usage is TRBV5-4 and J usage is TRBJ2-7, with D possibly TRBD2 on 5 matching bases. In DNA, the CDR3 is TGTGCCAGCAGCTTCGGGAAGAAAGATGGAGACGAGCAGTACTTC. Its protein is CASSFGKKDGDEQYF.